These 8 T cell receptor beta chains share one sample of origin, sequenced in a study of blood T cells in healthy people across ages. Primers used in a second PCR of roughly 6 to 11 cycles were a sample-barcoded 5' primer and a J-beta primer mix. TCRdb re-analysed the 5' RACE reads in MiXCR, keeping a single row per CDR3 protein. The profile shows about 1,400,000 distinct CDR3 sequences, 59% of them singletons. The sequenced sample was blood. Source of these receptors: a man between 18 and 29 years old in good health.

The J gene is TRBJ2-7, the V gene TRBV20-1; D is possibly TRBD1 (6 bases). Trimming stripped 0 bases from V and 2 bases from J, with 14 bases between. CDR1 and CDR2 (germline): DFQATT, SNEGSKA (reference sequence). The CDR3 has 15 residues. The CDR3 region is CSARDFEGDTYEQYF. For the CDR3, the DNA is TGCAGTGCTAGAGATTTCGAGGGGGACACCTACGAGCAGTACTTC.

V and J are TRBV7-8 and TRBJ1-2; D remains ambiguous. The V gene's germline CDR1 is SGHVS and CDR2 FQNEAQ. Between the trimmed V and J ends, which lost 6 bases and 4 bases, there was a span of 18 bases. The CDR3 totals 15 residues. The CDR3 reads CASSSRRITFYGYTF. The CDR3 nucleotides read TGTGCCAGCAGTTCACGACGGATCACTTTCTATGGCTACACCTTC.

The CDR3 region is CASSAGPAVGTQYF. As DNA, the CDR3 is TGTGCCAGCAGCGCGGGGCCCGCAGTCGGTACGCAGTATTTT. V and J are TRBV9 and TRBJ2-3; D could derive from TRBD1 or TRBD2 (5 bases each). The V and J ends lost 3 bases and 8 bases respectively, with 16 bases between them. CDR3 length equals 14 residues. Germline V lookup: CDR1 SGDLS, CDR2 YYNGEE.

This clonotype occurred a few times. The rearrangement uses TRBV7-2 and TRBJ2-7, with D possibly TRBD2 on 6 matching bases. Germline V gene data show CDR1 as SGHTA and CDR2 as FQGNSA. Trimming shortened V by 5 bases and J by 3 bases, and 14 bases separated the two germline ends. The CDR3 totals 14 residues. For the CDR3, the DNA is TGTGCCAGCAGCCAAAGGGACTGGGACTACGAGCAGTACTTC. It yields the protein CASSQRDWDYEQYF.

CDR3 in amino acids: CASSQDDIAVAFF. The DNA of the CDR3 is TGCGCCAGCAGCCAAGACGACATAGCGGTAGCTTTCTTT. The chain is built from TRBV4-3 and TRBJ1-1; no clear D. V lost 0 bases and J lost 10, with 12 bases in between. Germline V gene data show CDR1 as LGHNA and CDR2 as YSLEER. The CDR3 is 13 amino acids.

This chain uses TRBV20-1 with TRBJ1-6; TRBD1 aligns across 9 bases. Germline values: CDR1 DFQATT, CDR2 SNEGSKA (reference sequence). The ends lost 0 bases at V and 7 bases at J; junction bases unmatched: 7. The CDR3 sequence is 16 residues long. The CDR3, as DNA: TGCAGTGCTAGAGATGTGACAGGGGGTAGGAATTCACCCCTCCACTTT. Amino acids: CSARDVTGGRNSPLHF.

The rearrangement links TRBV5-5 to TRBJ2-1; no clear D. CDR1 and CDR2 from the germline V gene are SGHKS and YYEKEE (reference sequence). Trimming removed 2 bases from V and 8 bases from J, with 5 bases in between. This CDR3 comprises 11 residues. The CDR3 region is CASSFDHEQFF. The CDR3 nucleotides are TGTGCCAGCAGCTTTGACCATGAGCAGTTCTTC.

The chain combines TRBV3-1 with TRBJ1-5; D gene unclear. V was trimmed by 0 bases and J by 10 bases, leaving 22 bases between them. This CDR3 is 17 amino acids long. Germline CDR1 reads LGHDT; CDR2 reads YNNKEL (reference sequence). The CDR3 DNA is TGTGCCAGCAGCCAAGATTTCGGGCCAGGAGCTAGTCACCCCCAGCATTTT. The encoded protein is CASSQDFGPGASHPQHF. Drawing the rest from reference TRBV3-1 and TRBJ1-5, the complete variable domain is DTAVSQTPKYLVTQMGNDKSIKCEQNLGHDTMYWYKQDSKKFLKIMFSYNNKELIINETVPNRFSPKSPDKAHLNLHINSLELGDSAVYFCASSQDFGPGASHPQHFGDGTRLSIL.